This TCR beta chain was recorded in a study of T-cell memory formation after mild COVID-19 (dated by TCRdb to the early 2020s). Study-level background: TCR sequence clusters from the two donors were found to be largely donor specific. In a couple of donors, T-cell clones that expanded and contracted after mild COVID-19 were followed by sequencing TCRalpha and TCRbeta repertoires longitudinally. Two young, previously healthy adult volunteers made up the cohort, one male and one female. What the research found in general, with its limitations: Some responding clones were found in pre-infection memory, which suggests that pre-existing cross-reactive memory T cells took part in the SARS-CoV-2 response. Contracting CD4+ clones appeared mostly in the CM and EM memory subsets, whereas CD8+ clones were enriched in EMRA. Only a couple of mild cases were covered in the study, and larger cohorts including severe cases with pre-infection samples were considered necessary. Balanced CD4/CD8 phenotypes were observed for clones contracting from day 15 to 85, whereas a bias towards CD4+ was observed for a second wave of clones expanding from day 15 to 37. SARS-CoV-2 specificity of the second-wave clones peaking on day 37 was not confirmed.

The germline V gene (reference sequence) specifies LNHDA as CDR1 and SQIVND as CDR2. Its CDR3 holds 15 amino acids, cysteine through phenylalanine. Solely the CDR3 DNA is kept, with 45 bases framed from the first base. V is shortened by 3 bases, J by 1 base, and the region joining them spans 12 bases. The run used an Illumina NovaSeq 6000. cDNA libraries for TCRalpha and TCRbeta were prepared by 5'RACE using constant-segment primers, with sample barcodes and unique molecular identifiers added. Trizol reagent was used to extract RNA from every sample. Libraries were amplified in two PCR steps, with a second sample barcode and Illumina TruSeq adapters added in the second step. Libraries were sequenced on an Illumina NovaSeq with 2 x 150 bp paired-end reads. Turning to the authors' computational methods: The reads were demultiplexed and collapsed into UMI-guided consensus sequences using migec v1.2.7. With mixcr v2.1.11, UMI consensuses were aligned to TRA and TRB V and J templates and assembled into clonotypes. Clonotypes were classified as expanded or contracted when called significant by both edgeR and NoisET, with noise models trained on biological replicates. For edgeR calls, a false discovery rate-adjusted p below 0.01 and a log2 fold-change threshold of 1 were applied. As an exploratory analysis of dynamics, PCA with hierarchical clustering was applied to max-normalized trajectories of the 1000 most abundant clonotypes. Separately sequenced CD4+ and CD8+ repertoires were used to assign a CD4 or CD8 phenotype to each responding clone. TCRdb trimmed public reads at Q25 via fastp, called clones via MiXCR and kept in-frame beta chains. Every distinct CDR3 protein forms one entry, paired with its most common genes and DNA. These V and J calls are TCRdb output, not the study's own analysis. Present in this sample are around 470,000 distinct CDR3 sequences, about 20% of which were seen just once. The ten largest clones add up to 7.5% to 9.5% of the sample.

This clonotype has only a few counts. Its antigen is unknown. No much larger clone exists at a distance of one base, and base qualities are not known. Ficoll-Paque density gradient centrifugation was the method used to isolate PBMCs. Recombination connected TRBV19 to TRBJ1-1, with a tentative D gene TRBD1 over 5 matching bases. The sequence derives from an adult woman who had mild COVID-19 (a few samples of this study predate the infection). The sample titles of this study are shuffled in the database, so cell type and time point are left out; the donor was told from shared clones. Sequencing used PBMCs or a T cell subset sorted from them (not recorded which). CDR3 reads: CASSMLGGGNTEAFF. Read as DNA, the sequence is TGTGCCAGTAGTATGTTGGGGGGAGGGAACACTGAAGCTTTCTTT.